The 2 T cell receptor beta chains below were found in one sample sequenced in a study of blood T cell repertoires in COVID-19. The repertoire was sequenced with immunoSEQ multiplex PCR; TCRdb's copy has only in-frame clones and lacks some. The sample contains 270,000 or so clones, roughly 80% of which appear only once. Sequenced: PBMCs or T cells enriched from blood (not recorded which). The receptors come from a man aged 50 to 59 who had recovered from COVID-19.

This sequence joins TRBV10-3 and TRBJ1-5; D is possibly TRBD1 (5 bases). This CDR3 spans 14 amino acids. Between the trimmed V and J ends, which lost 8 bases and 4 bases, there was a span of 15 bases. CDR1 is ENHRY and CDR2 is SYGVKD in the germline V gene. The CDR3 spells CAIAPGGGNQPQHF. The CDR3 DNA reads as TGTGCCATCGCCCCGGGCGGGGGGAATCAGCCCCAGCATTTT.

V gene TRBV19 combines with J gene TRBJ2-7; D is possibly TRBD2 (5 bases). The CDR3 runs to 13 residues. Germline V gene lookup returns CDR1 LNHDA and CDR2 SQIVND (reference sequence). The V end was cut by 7 bases, the J end by 4 bases, with 14 bases between. CDR3 nucleotides: TGTGCCAGTACTGTCAAAGGAGGATACGAGCAGTACTTC. Residues: CASTVKGGYEQYF.